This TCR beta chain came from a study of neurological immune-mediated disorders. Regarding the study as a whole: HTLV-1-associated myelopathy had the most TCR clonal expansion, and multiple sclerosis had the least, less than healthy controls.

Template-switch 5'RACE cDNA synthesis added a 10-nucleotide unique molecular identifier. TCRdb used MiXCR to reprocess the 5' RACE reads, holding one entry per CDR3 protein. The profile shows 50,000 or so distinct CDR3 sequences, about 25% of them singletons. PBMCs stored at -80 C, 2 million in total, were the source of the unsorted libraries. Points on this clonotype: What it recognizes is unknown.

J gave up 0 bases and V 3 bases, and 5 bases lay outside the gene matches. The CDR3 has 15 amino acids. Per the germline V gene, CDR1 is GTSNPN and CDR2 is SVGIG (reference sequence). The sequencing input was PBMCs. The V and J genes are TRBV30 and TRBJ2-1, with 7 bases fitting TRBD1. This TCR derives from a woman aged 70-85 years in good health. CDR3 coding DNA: TGTGCCTGGAGGGCCGACAGGGACTCCTACAATGAGCAGTTCTTC. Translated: CAWRADRDSYNEQFF.